This TCR beta chain was recovered during a study of blood T cells in healthy people across ages. Across the whole study: Capture by template switching was about one barcoded beta molecule per two T cells.

PCR was performed a second time for about 7 to 11 cycles using a sample-barcoded 5' primer and a J-beta primer mix. Each cDNA was tagged by a template-switch adaptor containing 12 random nucleotides. TCRdb reprocessed the 5' RACE reads via MiXCR and lists one record per CDR3 protein. Seen here are some 900,000 distinct CDR3 sequences, around 48% observed once, and the top ten hold about an eighth. Researchers isolated at least 6.5 million PBMCs per sample. The CDR3 totals 18 residues. Germline V lookup: CDR1 MNHNS, CDR2 SASEGT. Trimming removed 0 bases from V and 0 bases from J, with 15 bases in between. Worth noting for this clonotype: Its specificity is not known.

Study conclusions and caveats: Diversity of TCR beta correlated strongly with naive T cell percentage.

This TCR derives from a man aged 30-40 years in good health. The V call is TRBV6-1, the J call TRBJ2-4; D may correspond to TRBD1 or TRBD2 (5 bases each). The sequenced sample was blood. The CDR3 loop reads CASSEASGAKIAKNIQYF. The CDR3 bases are TGTGCCAGCAGTGAAGCGTCCGGGGCTAAAATAGCCAAAAACATTCAGTACTTC.